The source of this TCR beta chain is a study of CD8+ T cells in alopecia areata. The treatment was: oral pan-JAK inhibitor, 5-10 mg twice daily. Both peripheral blood and punch biopsies of lesional scalp skin were obtained from patients who had alopecia areata. This CDR3 has 16 amino acids. Per the germline V gene, CDR1 is SGHDN and CDR2 is FVKESK. Trimming took 4 bases from V and 7 from J; bases not matched to a gene: 11. Extraction and reverse transcription of RNA yielded cDNA as the sequencing template. Profiled with immunoSEQ multiplex PCR; TCRdb holds only in-frame clones, not every one. The repertoire holds around 5,900 clones, with around 60% as singletons.

This sequence joins TRBV14 and TRBJ2-1, with TRBD2 matching over 9 bases. The source was skin, collected at approximately week 34, from a patient treated with tofacitinib. This clonotype was obtained from a human donor with alopecia areata. The CDR3 is CASSRAGGPWSNEQFF. The CDR3 DNA is TGTGCCAGCAGCCGTGCGGGAGGGCCTTGGTCGAATGAGCAGTTCTTC.